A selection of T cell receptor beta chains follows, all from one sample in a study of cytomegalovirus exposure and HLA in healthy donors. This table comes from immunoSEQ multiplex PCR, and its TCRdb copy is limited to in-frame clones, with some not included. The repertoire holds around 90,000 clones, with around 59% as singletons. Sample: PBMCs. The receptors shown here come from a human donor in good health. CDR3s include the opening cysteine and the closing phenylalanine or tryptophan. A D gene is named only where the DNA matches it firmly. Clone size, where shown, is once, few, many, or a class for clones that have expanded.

CAISGGRDQPQHF	TGTGCCATCAGTGGTGGGCGCGATCAGCCCCAGCATTTT	TRBV10-3	TRBJ1-5	.	few
CASSPPTGEAFF	TGTGCCAGCAGCCCACCGACAGGTGAAGCTTTCTTT	TRBV6-6	TRBJ1-1	.	few
CATKNRPSGNTVYF	TGTGCCACCAAGAACAGGCCCTCTGGAAACACCGTATATTTT	TRBV10-3	TRBJ1-3	.	.
CAWRGRTNTEAFF	TGTGCCTGGAGGGGCAGGACTAACACTGAAGCTTTCTTT	TRBV30	TRBJ1-1	.	.
CASSPARAEAFF	TGTGCCAGCTCACCCGCGCGCGCTGAAGCTTTCTTT	TRBV18	TRBJ1-1	.	once
CAISSRGTGDYEQYF	TGTGCCATCAGTTCGAGAGGCACGGGAGATTACGAGCAGTACTTC	TRBV10-3	TRBJ2-7	.	few
CASSDLAGPNEQYF	TGTGCCAGCAGCGATCTAGCGGGGCCCAACGAGCAGTACTTC	TRBV9	TRBJ2-7	TRBD2	.
CASSLNPGTVLSGANVLTF	TGTGCCAGCAGCTTAAATCCTGGCACGGTACTATCTGGGGCCAACGTCCTGACTTTC	TRBV11-2	TRBJ2-6	.	.
CASSLAATGELFF	TGTGCCAGCAGCTTAGCAGCTACCGGGGAGCTGTTTTTT	TRBV7-2	TRBJ2-2	.	.
CASSLNRATYGYTF	TGCGCCAGCAGCCTTAACAGGGCCACCTATGGCTACACCTTC	TRBV4-3	TRBJ1-2	.	.
CASTFTGVDTEAFF	TGTGCCAGCACCTTTACAGGGGTGGACACTGAAGCTTTCTTT	TRBV11-3	TRBJ1-1	TRBD1	.
CASTEDRRYGYTF	TGTGCCAGCACCGAGGACAGAAGATATGGCTACACCTTC	TRBV27	TRBJ1-2	.	.
CASSGETGGEQYF	TGTGCCAGTAGTGGGGAGACAGGGGGCGAGCAGTACTTC	TRBV19	TRBJ2-7	TRBD1	.
CASSSRGLNTGELFF	TGTGCCAGCAGCTCGAGGGGACTAAACACCGGGGAGCTGTTTTTT	TRBV9	TRBJ2-2	TRBD2	.
CASSPGHGTDTQYF	TGTGCCAGCAGTCCGGGACACGGAACAGATACGCAGTATTTT	TRBV7-7	TRBJ2-3	.	once
CASSRRQGADTQYF	TGTGCCAGCAGCCGACGACAGGGAGCAGATACGCAGTATTTT	TRBV14	TRBJ2-3	TRBD1	.
CASSQERDRTNEQYF	TGCGCCAGCAGCCAAGAACGGGACAGGACGAACGAGCAGTACTTC	TRBV4-3	TRBJ2-7	TRBD1	.
CATSGQDRGNEKLFF	TGTGCCACCAGCGGACAGGACAGGGGTAACGAAAAACTGTTTTTT	TRBV15	TRBJ1-4	TRBD1	.
CAWSVGWGGTEAFF	TGTGCCTGGAGTGTAGGTTGGGGAGGCACTGAAGCTTTCTTT	TRBV30	TRBJ1-1	.	.
CAISEGEAHEQFF	TGTGCCATCAGTGAGGGGGAGGCGCATGAGCAGTTCTTC	TRBV10-3	TRBJ2-1	.	.
CAIRTAGRDEQFF	TGTGCCATCAGGACGGCGGGGCGGGATGAGCAGTTCTTC	TRBV19	TRBJ2-1	.	.
CASSPSGTEAFF	TGCGCCAGCAGCCCGTCGGGGACTGAAGCTTTCTTT	TRBV5-1	TRBJ1-1	.	.
CSVEGAAGVSYNEQFF	TGCAGCGTTGAAGGGGCGGCGGGGGTCTCCTACAATGAGCAGTTCTTC	TRBV29-1	TRBJ2-1	TRBD2	.
CASKRPSGNTIYF	TGTGCCAGCAAGAGGCCCTCTGGAAACACCATATATTTT	TRBV6-1	TRBJ1-3	.	few
CASSLRQTYEQYF	TGTGCCAGCAGTTTAAGACAGACCTACGAGCAGTACTTC	TRBV27	TRBJ2-7	.	.
CASIPLSLGTAIYEQYF	TGTGCCAGCATCCCACTAAGCCTTGGGACTGCCATCTACGAGCAGTACTTC	TRBV7-9	TRBJ2-7	.	few
CASSRDRAGNTIYF	TGCGCCAGCAGCCGGGACAGGGCTGGAAACACCATATATTTT	TRBV4-3	TRBJ1-3	TRBD1	.
CASSATTDYEQYF	TGTGCCAGCAGTGCCACGACAGACTACGAGCAGTACTTC	TRBV6-1	TRBJ2-7	.	once
CASSTHSGTGRGTDTQYF	TGCGCCAGCAGCACGCATTCCGGGACAGGCCGCGGCACAGATACGCAGTATTTT	TRBV5-1	TRBJ2-3	TRBD1	.
CASSQTDRGLDTQYF	TGTGCCAGCAGCCAGACGGACAGGGGGCTGGATACGCAGTATTTT	TRBV5-4	TRBJ2-3	TRBD1	few
CASSARTGGGTEAFF	TGTGCCAGCAGTGCTAGGACAGGGGGTGGCACTGAAGCTTTCTTT	TRBV25-1	TRBJ1-1	TRBD1	.
CASSGNVYGYTF	TGTGCCAGCAGCGGCAATGTCTATGGCTACACCTTC	TRBV5-6	TRBJ1-2	.	few
CASSVGRAPNTEAFF	TGTGCCAGCAGTGTCGGCAGGGCGCCGAACACTGAAGCTTTCTTT	TRBV2	TRBJ1-1	.	.
CASSPPGTGGMWTEAFF	TGTGCCAGCTCACCGCCCGGGACAGGGGGGATGTGGACTGAAGCTTTCTTT	TRBV18	TRBJ1-1	TRBD1	few
CSVAGQGNSPLHF	TGCAGCGTCGCCGGACAGGGAAATTCACCCCTCCACTTT	TRBV29-1	TRBJ1-6	TRBD1	.
CATSRIPGHLYGYTF	TGTGCCACCAGCAGAATCCCGGGACACCTCTATGGCTACACCTTC	TRBV15	TRBJ1-2	.	.
CASSYGESSYNEQFF	TGTGCCAGCAGCTACGGGGAGAGCTCCTACAATGAGCAGTTCTTC	TRBV7-9	TRBJ2-1	.	few
CASSKGANYGYTF	TGTGCCAGCAGCAAAGGGGCCAACTATGGCTACACCTTC	TRBV9	TRBJ1-2	.	once
CASSVDGRQPDPSYEQYF	TGTGCCAGCAGCGTAGACGGGAGACAGCCAGACCCCTCCTACGAGCAGTACTTC	TRBV9	TRBJ2-7	.	.
CASSVGGGLYEQYF	TGTGCCAGCAGCGTAGGGGGCGGTTTATACGAGCAGTACTTC	TRBV9	TRBJ2-7	.	.
CASSFPLRFNQPQHF	TGTGCCAGCAGTTTCCCCCTCCGGTTCAATCAGCCCCAGCATTTT	TRBV28	TRBJ1-5	.	.
CAWSVPPGQGTDTQYF	TGTGCCTGGAGTGTACCGCCGGGACAGGGAACAGATACGCAGTATTTT	TRBV30	TRBJ2-3	TRBD1	once
CASSQHRGGAGYNEQFF	TGCGCCAGCAGCCAACACCGGGGGGGGGCGGGGTACAATGAGCAGTTCTTC	TRBV4-3	TRBJ2-1	TRBD2	.
CASSLDSSGDNTEAFF	TGTGCCAGCAGCTTAGATTCATCAGGGGATAACACTGAAGCTTTCTTT	TRBV7-9	TRBJ1-1	.	.
CAWRPGGETQYF	TGTGCCTGGAGACCGGGGGGAGAGACCCAGTACTTC	TRBV30	TRBJ2-5	TRBD2	.
CASSLAVQGGYEQYF	TGTGCCAGCAGCTTAGCGGTACAGGGAGGGTACGAGCAGTACTTC	TRBV7-9	TRBJ2-7	.	.
CASSLRQGFTDTQYF	TGCGCCAGCAGCTTAAGACAGGGGTTCACAGATACGCAGTATTTT	TRBV5-1	TRBJ2-3	TRBD1	.
CASSPQNRGLPFDTF	TGCGCCAGCAGCCCACAAAACAGGGGGCTCCCTTTCGACACCTTC	TRBV4-3	TRBJ1-2	TRBD1	.
CASGPTPGSTEAFF	TGTGCTAGTGGTCCCACGCCGGGTAGTACTGAAGCTTTCTTT	TRBV12-5	TRBJ1-1	.	.
CASSSLRTGTTDTQYF	TGCGCCAGCAGCTCCCTAAGGACAGGCACTACAGATACGCAGTATTTT	TRBV5-1	TRBJ2-3	TRBD1	.
CASSVDRGYGYTF	TGTGCCAGCAGCGTAGACAGGGGCTATGGCTACACCTTC	TRBV5-8	TRBJ1-2	TRBD1	.